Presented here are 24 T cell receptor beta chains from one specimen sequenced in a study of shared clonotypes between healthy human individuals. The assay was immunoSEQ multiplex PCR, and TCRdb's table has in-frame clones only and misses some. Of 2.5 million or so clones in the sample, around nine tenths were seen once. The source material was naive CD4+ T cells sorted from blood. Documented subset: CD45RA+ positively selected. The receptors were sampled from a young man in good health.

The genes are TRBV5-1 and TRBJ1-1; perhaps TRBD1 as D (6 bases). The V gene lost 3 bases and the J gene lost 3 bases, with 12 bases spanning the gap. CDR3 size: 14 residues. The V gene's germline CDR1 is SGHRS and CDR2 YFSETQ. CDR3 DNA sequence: TGCGCCAGCAGCTCTCCCGACAGGTACACTGAAGCTTTCTTT. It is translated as CASSSPDRYTEAFF.

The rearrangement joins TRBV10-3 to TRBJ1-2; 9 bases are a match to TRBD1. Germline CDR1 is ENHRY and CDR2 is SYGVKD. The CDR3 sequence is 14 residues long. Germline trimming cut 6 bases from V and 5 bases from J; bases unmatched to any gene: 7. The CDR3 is CAISEDRGKYGYTF. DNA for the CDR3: TGTGCCATCAGCGAGGACAGGGGAAAATATGGCTACACCTTC.

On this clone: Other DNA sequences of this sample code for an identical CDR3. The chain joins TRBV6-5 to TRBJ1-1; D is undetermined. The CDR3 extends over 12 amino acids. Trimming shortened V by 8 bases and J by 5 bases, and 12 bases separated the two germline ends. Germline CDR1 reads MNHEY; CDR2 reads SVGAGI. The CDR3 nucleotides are TGTGCCAGCCGCTCGGGTGGTACTGAAGCTTTCTTT. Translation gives CASRSGGTEAFF.

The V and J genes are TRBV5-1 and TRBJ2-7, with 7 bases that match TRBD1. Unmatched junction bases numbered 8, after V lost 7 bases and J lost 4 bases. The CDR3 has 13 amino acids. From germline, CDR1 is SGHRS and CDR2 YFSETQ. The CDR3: CASGLTGEYEQYF. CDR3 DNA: TGCGCCAGCGGATTAACAGGGGAATACGAGCAGTACTTC.

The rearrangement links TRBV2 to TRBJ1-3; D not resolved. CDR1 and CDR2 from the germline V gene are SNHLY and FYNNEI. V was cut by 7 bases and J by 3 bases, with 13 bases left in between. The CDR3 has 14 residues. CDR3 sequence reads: CASIPLPNGNTIYF. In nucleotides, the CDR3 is TGTGCCAGCATTCCATTACCAAATGGAAACACCATATATTTT. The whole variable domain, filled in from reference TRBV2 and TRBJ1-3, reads EPEVTQTPSHQVTQMGQEVILRCVPISNHLYFYWYRQILGQKVEFLVSFYNNEISEKSEIFDDQFSVERPDGSNFTLKIRSTKLEDSAMYFCASIPLPNGNTIYFGEGSWLTVV.

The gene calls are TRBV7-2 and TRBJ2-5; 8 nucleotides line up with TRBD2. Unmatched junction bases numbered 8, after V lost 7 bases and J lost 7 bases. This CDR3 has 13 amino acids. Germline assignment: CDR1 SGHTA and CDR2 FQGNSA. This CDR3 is CASNAAGVATQYF. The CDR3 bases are TGTGCCAGCAACGCAGCGGGAGTGGCGACCCAGTACTTC.

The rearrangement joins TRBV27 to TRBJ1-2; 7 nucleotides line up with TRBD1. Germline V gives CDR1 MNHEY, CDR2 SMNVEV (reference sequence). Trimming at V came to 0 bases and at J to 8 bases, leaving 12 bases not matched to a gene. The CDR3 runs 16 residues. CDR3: CASSLSPTGQMGGYTF. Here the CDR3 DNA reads TGTGCCAGCAGTTTATCGCCAACGGGACAGATGGGGGGCTACACCTTC.

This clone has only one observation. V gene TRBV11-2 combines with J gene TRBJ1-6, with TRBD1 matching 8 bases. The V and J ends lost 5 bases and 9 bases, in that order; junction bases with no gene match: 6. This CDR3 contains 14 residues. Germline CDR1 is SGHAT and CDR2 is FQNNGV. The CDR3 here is CASSPDRVGSPLHF. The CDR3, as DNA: TGTGCCAGCAGCCCGGACAGGGTCGGTTCACCCCTCCACTTT.

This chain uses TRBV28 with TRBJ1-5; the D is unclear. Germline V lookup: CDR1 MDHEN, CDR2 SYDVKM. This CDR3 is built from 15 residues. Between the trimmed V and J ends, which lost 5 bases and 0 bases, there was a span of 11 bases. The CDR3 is CASSPRGNSNQPQHF. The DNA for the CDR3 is TGTGCCAGCAGTCCCCGCGGAAATAGCAATCAGCCCCAGCATTTT.

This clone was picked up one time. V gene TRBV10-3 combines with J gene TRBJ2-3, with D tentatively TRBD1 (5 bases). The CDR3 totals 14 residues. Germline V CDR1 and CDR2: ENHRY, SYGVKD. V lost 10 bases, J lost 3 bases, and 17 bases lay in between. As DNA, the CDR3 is TGTGCCACCCGAAACTTAGGGGATACAGATACGCAGTATTTT. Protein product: CATRNLGDTDTQYF.

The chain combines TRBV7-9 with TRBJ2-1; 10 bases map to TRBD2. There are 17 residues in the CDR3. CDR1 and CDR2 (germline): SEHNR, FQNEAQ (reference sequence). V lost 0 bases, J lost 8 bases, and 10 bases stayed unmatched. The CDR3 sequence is CASSLAVGAGGPHEQFF. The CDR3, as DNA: TGTGCCAGCAGCTTAGCAGTTGGAGCGGGAGGGCCACATGAGCAGTTCTTC. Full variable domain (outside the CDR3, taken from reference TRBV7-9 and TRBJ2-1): DTGVSQNPRHKITKRGQNVTFRCDPISEHNRLYWYRQTLGQGPEFLTYFQNEAQLEKSRLLSDRFSAERPKGSFSTLEIQRTEQGDSAMYLCASSLAVGAGGPHEQFFGPGTRLTVL.

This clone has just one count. CDR3 amino acids: CATSRDRQGGSGANVLTF. CDR3 nucleotides: TGTGCCACCAGCAGAGATCGGCAGGGAGGCTCTGGGGCCAACGTCCTGACTTTC. The genes are TRBV15 and TRBJ2-6; possible D gene TRBD2, 6 bases. Between the trimmed V and J ends, which lost 0 bases and 0 bases, there was a span of 12 bases. There are 18 residues in the CDR3. Germline V gene lookup returns CDR1 LNHNV and CDR2 YYDKDF (reference sequence).

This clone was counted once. The CDR3 is CASSEWTVPSEQYF. The CDR3 nucleotides are TGCGCCAGCAGTGAGTGGACGGTGCCTTCCGAGCAGTACTTC. The rearrangement uses TRBV10-2 and TRBJ2-7; no reliable D call. The V gene lost 1 base and the J gene lost 6 bases, with 13 bases spanning the gap. Germline V gives CDR1 WSHSY, CDR2 SAAADI. The length of the CDR3 is 14 residues.

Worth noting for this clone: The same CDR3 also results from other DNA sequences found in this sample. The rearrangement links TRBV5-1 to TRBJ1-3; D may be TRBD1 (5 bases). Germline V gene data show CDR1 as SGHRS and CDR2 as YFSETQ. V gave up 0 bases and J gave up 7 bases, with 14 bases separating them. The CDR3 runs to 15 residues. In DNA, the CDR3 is TGCGCCAGCAGCTTGGAGGCAGGGTCGGGTAACACCATATATTTT. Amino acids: CASSLEAGSGNTIYF.

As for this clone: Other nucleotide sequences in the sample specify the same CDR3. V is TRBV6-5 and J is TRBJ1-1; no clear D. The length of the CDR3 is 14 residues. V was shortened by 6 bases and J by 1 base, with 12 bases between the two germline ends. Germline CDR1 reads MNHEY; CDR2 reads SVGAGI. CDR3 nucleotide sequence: TGTGCCAGCAGGCGTCCAGACGGGAACACTGAAGCTTTCTTT. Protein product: CASRRPDGNTEAFF.

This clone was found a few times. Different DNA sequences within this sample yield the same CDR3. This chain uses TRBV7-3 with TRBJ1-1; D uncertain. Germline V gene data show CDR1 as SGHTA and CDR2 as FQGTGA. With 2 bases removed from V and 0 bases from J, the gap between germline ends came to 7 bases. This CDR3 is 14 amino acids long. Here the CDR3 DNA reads TGTGCCAGCAGCTTATCGGGTTTGAACACTGAAGCTTTCTTT. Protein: CASSLSGLNTEAFF.

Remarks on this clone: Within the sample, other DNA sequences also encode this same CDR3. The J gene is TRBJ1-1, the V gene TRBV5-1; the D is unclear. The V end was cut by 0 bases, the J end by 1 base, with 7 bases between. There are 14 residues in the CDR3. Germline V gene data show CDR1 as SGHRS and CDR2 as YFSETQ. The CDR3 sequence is CASSLVRGNTEAFF. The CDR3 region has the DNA TGCGCCAGCAGCTTGGTTCGGGGGAACACTGAAGCTTTCTTT.

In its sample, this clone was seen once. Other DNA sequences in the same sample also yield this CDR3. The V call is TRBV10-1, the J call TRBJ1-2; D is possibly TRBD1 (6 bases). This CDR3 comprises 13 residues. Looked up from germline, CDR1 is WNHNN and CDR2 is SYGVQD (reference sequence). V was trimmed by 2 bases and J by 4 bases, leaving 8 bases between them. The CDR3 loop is CASSETGTYGYTF. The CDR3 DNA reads TGCGCCAGCAGTGAGACAGGGACCTATGGCTACACCTTC.

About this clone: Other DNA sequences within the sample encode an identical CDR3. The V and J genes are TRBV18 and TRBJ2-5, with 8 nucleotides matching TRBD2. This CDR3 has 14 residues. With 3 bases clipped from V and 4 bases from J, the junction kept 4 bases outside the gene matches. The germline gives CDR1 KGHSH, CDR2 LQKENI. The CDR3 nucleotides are TGTGCCAGCTCACCCCCGGGACTAGGAGAGACCCAGTACTTC. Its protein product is CASSPPGLGETQYF.

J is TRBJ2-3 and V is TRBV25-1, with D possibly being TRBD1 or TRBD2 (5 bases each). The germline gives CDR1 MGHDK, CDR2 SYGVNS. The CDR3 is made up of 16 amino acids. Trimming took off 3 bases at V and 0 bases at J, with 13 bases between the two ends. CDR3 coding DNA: TGTGCCAGCAGTGAGCTGAGGGCAGGGAGCACAGATACGCAGTATTTT. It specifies CASSELRAGSTDTQYF.

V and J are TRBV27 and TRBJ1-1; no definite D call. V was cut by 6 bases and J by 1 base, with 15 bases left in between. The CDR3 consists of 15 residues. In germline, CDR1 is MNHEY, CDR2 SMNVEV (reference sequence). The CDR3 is CASRLSSTGNTEAFF. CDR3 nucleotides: TGTGCCAGCAGGCTTAGCAGTACGGGGAACACTGAAGCTTTCTTT.

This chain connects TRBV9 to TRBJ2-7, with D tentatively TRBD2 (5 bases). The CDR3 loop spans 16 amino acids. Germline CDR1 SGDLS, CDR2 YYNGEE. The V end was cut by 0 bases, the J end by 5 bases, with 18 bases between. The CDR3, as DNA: TGTGCCAGCAGCGTAGCTTCTTCGAGGGTAGTAGACGAGCAGTACTTC. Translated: CASSVASSRVVDEQYF. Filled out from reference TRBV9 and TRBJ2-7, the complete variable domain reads DSGVTQTPKHLITATGQRVTLRCSPRSGDLSVYWYQQSLDQGLQFLIQYYNGEERAKGNILERFSAQQFPDLHSELNLSSLELGDSALYFCASSVASSRVVDEQYFGPGTRLTVT.

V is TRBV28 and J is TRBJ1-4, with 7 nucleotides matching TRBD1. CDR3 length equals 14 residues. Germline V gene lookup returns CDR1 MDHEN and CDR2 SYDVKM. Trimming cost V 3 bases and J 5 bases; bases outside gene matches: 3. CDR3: CASSLGQSNEKLFF. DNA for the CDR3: TGTGCCAGCAGTTTGGGACAGTCGAATGAAAAACTGTTTTTT.

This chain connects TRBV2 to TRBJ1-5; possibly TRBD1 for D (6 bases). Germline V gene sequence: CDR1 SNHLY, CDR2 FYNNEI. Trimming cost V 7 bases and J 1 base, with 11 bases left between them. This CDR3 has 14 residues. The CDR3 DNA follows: TGTGCCAGCAAACTAGACAGGAGCAATCAGCCCCAGCATTTT. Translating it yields CASKLDRSNQPQHF.